Below are 7 T cell receptor beta chains sequenced from a single sample in a study of blood T cell repertoires in COVID-19. Generated by immunoSEQ multiplex PCR, the TCRdb table keeps only in-frame clones and is missing some. In the table there are roughly 330,000 clones, about 89% of which are singletons. The sample consisted of PBMCs or T cells enriched from blood (not recorded which). The source is a woman in her twenties or thirties who had recovered from COVID-19.

The chain has TRBV7-2 and TRBJ2-3; D may be TRBD2 (5 bases). V lost 5 bases, J lost 2 bases, and 14 bases lay in between. The CDR3 extends over 15 amino acids. Germline V CDR1 and CDR2: SGHTA, FQGNSA. The CDR3 sequence is CASSPQRRFTDTQYF. CDR3 DNA sequence: TGTGCCAGCAGCCCGCAGCGGAGATTCACAGATACGCAGTATTTT.

The genes are TRBV7-2 and TRBJ1-2; D is perhaps TRBD1 (6 bases). The CDR3 runs to 15 residues. Germline CDR1 reads SGHTA; CDR2 reads FQGNSA. Trimming stripped 5 bases from V and 4 bases from J, with 17 bases between. The CDR3 sequence: CASSPTGIRLYGYTF. CDR3 coding DNA: TGTGCCAGCAGCCCAACAGGGATAAGACTCTATGGCTACACCTTC. Looking up the rest from reference TRBV7-2 and TRBJ1-2 gives the full variable domain: GAGVSQSPSNKVTEKGKDVELRCDPISGHTALYWYRQSLGQGLEFLIYFQGNSAPDKSGLPSDRFSAERTGGSVSTLTIQRTQQEDSAVYLCASSPTGIRLYGYTFGSGTRLTVV.

The genes are TRBV30 and TRBJ2-7; 10 bases match TRBD1. The V segment lost 4 bases and the J segment 7 bases; nucleotides outside the gene matches: 10. Germline-derived CDR1 and CDR2 are GTSNPN and SVGIG (reference sequence). This CDR3 spans 14 amino acids. The CDR3 spells CAWNDRQGAREQYF. The CDR3 DNA follows: TGTGCCTGGAACGATAGACAGGGGGCCCGGGAGCAGTACTTC.

The J gene is TRBJ1-5, the V gene TRBV4-1, with TRBD1 matching 8 bases. The CDR3 totals 18 residues. V lost 1 base, J lost 0 bases, and 8 bases stayed unmatched. Germline CDR1 reads MGHRA; CDR2 reads YSYEKL. The CDR3 spells CASSQGQGLGYSNQPQHF. The CDR3 DNA reads as TGCGCCAGCAGCCAAGGACAGGGGCTCGGGTATAGCAATCAGCCCCAGCATTTT.

The chain employs TRBV5-1 and TRBJ2-3, with D tentatively TRBD2 (6 bases). Deletions cut 7 bases from V and 4 bases from J, with 16 bases between. Germline CDR1 SGHRS, CDR2 YFSETQ. This CDR3 spans 14 amino acids. DNA of the CDR3: TGCGCCAGCCATGCGGGATCCCTTTCAGATACGCAGTATTTT. Protein: CASHAGSLSDTQYF.

The chain uses TRBV24-1 and TRBJ2-1; 8 bases are a match to TRBD2. Unmatched junction bases numbered 7, after V lost 4 bases and J lost 0 bases. There are 17 residues in the CDR3. CDR1 is KGHDR, CDR2 SFDVKD, per germline. The CDR3 here is CATSDSGGVSSYNEQFF. CDR3 DNA: TGTGCCACCAGTGACTCGGGGGGGGTGAGCTCCTACAATGAGCAGTTCTTC.

Of note for this clone: The sample holds other DNA sequences that translate to the same CDR3. The chain uses TRBV11-2 and TRBJ2-7; 8 bases agree with TRBD1. The germline V gene encodes CDR1 SGHAT and CDR2 FQNNGV. V shed 5 bases, J shed 4 bases, and the junction held 4 bases outside the gene matches. This CDR3 contains 13 residues. CDR3 coding DNA: TGTGCCAGCAGCCCAGGGACAGGTTACGAGCAGTACTTC. Protein product: CASSPGTGYEQYF.